The sequence of this T cell receptor beta chain was determined in a study of response to subunit inactivated influenza vaccine. TCRdb re-derived calls from the RT-PCR reads in MiXCR, one entry per CDR3 protein. The top ten clones hold more than 9.5% of a sample with more than 450,000 distinct CDR3 sequences, approximately 10% of them seen once. Germline CDR1 and CDR2: SNHLY and FYNNEI. The CDR3 totals 17 residues. J gave up 6 bases and V 5 bases, and 15 bases lay outside the gene matches. The data also belong to a second study, concerning T cells expressing NK-cell markers. That work contributes: As the method of synthesis, 5'RACE template switching with UMIs yielded TCR beta cDNA. Among eight sequenced donors, seven carried HCMV seropositivity while one was seronegative.

This receptor was obtained from a man between 45 and 60 years old who received an inactivated influenza vaccine. The material was PBMCs from blood, obtained on the day of vaccination. This sequence joins TRBV2 and TRBJ2-1, with 8 positions matching TRBD2. The CDR3 DNA reads as TGTGCCAGCAGTAGGGACTACAGTGGTAGCGGGGTCAATGAGCAGTTCTTC. Protein sequence: CASSRDYSGSGVNEQFF.